What follows are 9 T cell receptor beta chains derived from one specimen sequenced in a study of cytomegalovirus exposure and HLA in healthy donors. The primer mix had 60 Vbeta and 13 Jbeta primers. TCRdb's copy holds only in-frame clones and misses some; the assay was immunoSEQ multiplex PCR. The top ten hold more than 0.65% of the sample, which has some 110,000 clones, about 16% seen once. Sequencing input: PBMCs. The receptors shown here come from a female donor in good health and CMV-seronegative.

This chain's CDR3 is CASSLFTGASTDTQYF. As DNA, the CDR3 is TGTGCCAGCTCACTATTTACGGGTGCTAGCACAGATACGCAGTATTTT. The chain joins TRBV18 to TRBJ2-3; no definite D call. The CDR3 consists of 16 residues. The germline CDR1 and CDR2 sequences are KGHSH and LQKENI. V was cut by 4 bases and J by 0 bases, with 14 bases left in between.

This clone appeared a few times. The rearrangement joins TRBV15 to TRBJ1-5; D is unclear. This CDR3 has 17 residues. Trimming cost V 0 bases and J 0 bases, with 12 bases left between them. Germline lookup yields CDR1 LNHNV and CDR2 YYDKDF (reference sequence). CDR3 coding DNA: TGTGCCACCAGCAGAGATCTTTTAGGAGCTAGCAATCAGCCCCAGCATTTT. Its protein product is CATSRDLLGASNQPQHF.

In this sample, this clone turned up a few times. The V call is TRBV30, the J call TRBJ2-7; TRBD1 matches 9 bases. The CDR3 length is 14 residues. Germline CDR1 GTSNPN, CDR2 SVGIG (reference sequence). Trimming removed 4 bases from V and 5 bases from J; junction bases left unmatched: 9. CDR3 residues: CAWMRDRGFNEQYF. For the CDR3, the DNA is TGTGCCTGGATGCGAGACAGGGGGTTCAACGAGCAGTACTTC.

The rearrangement links TRBV30 to TRBJ1-1; the match to TRBD1 covers 11 bases. From germline, CDR1 is GTSNPN and CDR2 SVGIG (reference sequence). The CDR3 length is 19 residues. J lost 6 bases, V lost 2 bases, and 20 bases had no gene match. The CDR3 region is CAWSYERWDRGSGEPEAFF. The CDR3 coding sequence is TGTGCCTGGAGTTACGAAAGGTGGGACAGGGGGTCCGGGGAACCTGAAGCTTTCTTT.

The V call is TRBV4-1, the J call TRBJ1-5, with 7 bases matching TRBD1. Germline V gene data show CDR1 as MGHRA and CDR2 as YSYEKL. The trim removed 4 bases at V and 0 bases at J, leaving 9 bases unmatched. The CDR3 length is 17 residues. The CDR3 sequence: CASSPSGTDYSNQPQHF. The CDR3 coding sequence is TGCGCCAGCAGCCCCTCGGGGACAGATTATAGCAATCAGCCCCAGCATTTT.

A few counts support this clone. The chain is built from TRBV5-1 and TRBJ2-3; tentative D call: TRBD1 (6 bases). This CDR3 spans 15 amino acids. Germline loops: CDR1 SGHRS, CDR2 YFSETQ. V was trimmed by 0 bases and J by 1 base, leaving 9 bases between them. CDR3 residues: CASSLGPGGTDTQYF. The CDR3 nucleotides are TGCGCCAGCAGCTTGGGTCCAGGGGGCACAGATACGCAGTATTTT.

This clone appeared a few times. The V gene is TRBV30, the J gene TRBJ2-3, with D perhaps TRBD2 (6 bases). There are 13 residues in the CDR3. Deletions cut 1 base from V and 3 bases from J, with 8 bases between. Per the germline V gene, CDR1 is GTSNPN and CDR2 is SVGIG (reference sequence). The CDR3 region has the DNA TGTGCCTGGAGTGGAGGGAGGACAGATACGCAGTATTTT. This sequence encodes CAWSGGRTDTQYF.

V is TRBV28 and J is TRBJ1-6; 9 bases align to TRBD1. V lost 5 bases to trimming and J lost 8 bases; unmatched junction nucleotides: 1. The germline V gene has CDR1 MDHEN and CDR2 SYDVKM. The CDR3 runs to 13 residues. The DNA of the CDR3 is TGTGCCAGCAGTACAGGGGGCGATTCACCCCTCCACTTT. This gives the protein CASSTGGDSPLHF.

This clone was counted a few times. The chain combines TRBV15 with TRBJ1-2; 8 nucleotides line up with TRBD1. The CDR3 is 15 residues long. V gave up 4 bases and J gave up 2 bases; unmatched junction bases: 6. Germline loops: CDR1 LNHNV, CDR2 YYDKDF (reference sequence). The CDR3 spells CATSTRTGKNYGYTF. The CDR3 DNA is TGTGCCACCAGCACCCGGACAGGGAAGAACTATGGCTACACCTTC.